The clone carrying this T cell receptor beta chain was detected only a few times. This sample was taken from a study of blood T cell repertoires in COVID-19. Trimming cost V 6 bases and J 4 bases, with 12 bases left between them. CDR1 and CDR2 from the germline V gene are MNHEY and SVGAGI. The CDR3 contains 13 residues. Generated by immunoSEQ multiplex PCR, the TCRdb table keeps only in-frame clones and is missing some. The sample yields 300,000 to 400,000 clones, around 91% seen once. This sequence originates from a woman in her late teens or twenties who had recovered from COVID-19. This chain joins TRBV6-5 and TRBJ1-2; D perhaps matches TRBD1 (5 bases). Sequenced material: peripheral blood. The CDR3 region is CASRITGVYGYTF. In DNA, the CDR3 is TGTGCCAGCAGAATAACAGGCGTCTATGGCTACACCTTC.